This entry lists 16 T cell receptor beta chains sequenced from one sample in a study of blood T cells in healthy people across ages. The use of a sample-barcoded 5' primer and a J-beta primer mix characterized a second PCR of 7 to 11 cycles. TCRdb called the 5' RACE reads again in MiXCR, with one record for every CDR3 protein. The sample lists around 2 million distinct CDR3 sequences; about 39% were seen once. The sample taken for sequencing was blood. Every receptor here comes from a human donor in good health.

The rearrangement links TRBV6-5 to TRBJ1-2; 7 nucleotides align to TRBD1. This CDR3 contains 15 residues. V trimming: 7 bases; J trimming: 6 bases; junction bases outside the gene matches: 14. Germline-derived CDR1 and CDR2 are MNHEY and SVGAGI. CDR3 sequence reads: CASKGGDSFTHGYTF. In DNA form, the CDR3 reads TGTGCCAGCAAAGGGGGGGACAGTTTCACCCATGGCTACACCTTC.

The chain combines TRBV2 with TRBJ2-5, with TRBD2 matching 7 bases. Trimming at V came to 3 bases and at J to 5 bases, leaving 15 bases not matched to a gene. The germline CDR1 and CDR2 sequences are SNHLY and FYNNEI. The CDR3 runs 17 residues. CDR3 protein: CASSDGEGSGFGETQYF. CDR3 DNA sequence: TGTGCCAGCAGTGATGGGGAGGGCTCCGGTTTTGGGGAGACCCAGTACTTC. Filled out from reference TRBV2 and TRBJ2-5, the complete variable domain reads EPEVTQTPSHQVTQMGQEVILRCVPISNHLYFYWYRQILGQKVEFLVSFYNNEISEKSEIFDDQFSVERPDGSNFTLKIRSTKLEDSAMYFCASSDGEGSGFGETQYFGPGTRLLVL.

This chain uses TRBV5-1 with TRBJ2-7; D not resolved. V lost 0 bases, J lost 0 bases, and 16 bases lay in between. Germline assignment: CDR1 SGHRS and CDR2 YFSETQ. The CDR3 is 17 residues long. The CDR3 sequence is CASSLGQFQIHSYEQYF. The CDR3 DNA reads as TGCGCCAGCAGCTTGGGGCAATTCCAAATCCACTCCTACGAGCAGTACTTC.

This chain uses TRBV7-9 with TRBJ2-1, with D tentatively TRBD1 (5 bases). V gave up 5 bases and J gave up 1 base, with 12 bases separating them. This CDR3 has 15 residues. Per germline, CDR1 SEHNR and CDR2 FQNEAQ (reference sequence). This CDR3 reads CASSVGAASYNEQFF. The CDR3 nucleotides are TGTGCCAGCAGCGTAGGGGCAGCGTCCTACAATGAGCAGTTCTTC.

The chain is built from TRBV29-1 and TRBJ1-4; no reliable D call. Trimming removed 7 bases at V and 4 bases at J, with 16 bases between. This CDR3 has 14 amino acids. Germline V gene data show CDR1 as SQVTM and CDR2 as ANQGSEA. The CDR3 nucleotides read TGCAGCGCTCCCTCGGGGAGCTTTAATGAAAAACTGTTTTTT. Amino acids: CSAPSGSFNEKLFF.

A remark on this clonotype: The junction shows a germline mismatch at one end, possibly a read error. The rearrangement uses TRBV7-7 and TRBJ2-1; the match to TRBD2 covers 9 bases. CDR3 length: 18 residues. The germline V gene encodes CDR1 SSHAT and CDR2 FNYEAQ (reference sequence). CDR3 nucleotides: TGTGCTAGCAGCTTTCTCTCCGACCGGGGACTAGCTTTCAGTGAGCAGTTCTTC. This encodes CASSFLSDRGLAFSEQFF.

This clonotype has just a few counts. V and J are TRBV30 and TRBJ1-1; D uncertain. CDR3 length: 13 residues. The germline V and J ends were trimmed by 4 bases and 4 bases, with 13 bases remaining between them. Looked up from germline, CDR1 is GTSNPN and CDR2 is SVGIG (reference sequence). The CDR3 bases are TGTGCCTGGAACATGAGAGGCGGCACTGAAGCTTTCTTT. As protein: CAWNMRGGTEAFF.

The chain has TRBV4-3 and TRBJ1-2, with TRBD1 matching 8 bases. The germline V gene has CDR1 LGHNA and CDR2 YSLEER. With V trimmed by 1 base and J by 7 bases, 5 bases remained unmatched. CDR3 size: 14 residues. The CDR3 nucleotides read TGCGCCAGCAGCCAAGCGGACAGGGATGGTGGCTACACCTTC. It encodes CASSQADRDGGYTF.

The genes are TRBV20-1 and TRBJ1-1, with a weak D call TRBD1 (6 bases). Germline lookup yields CDR1 DFQATT and CDR2 SNEGSKA (reference sequence). The germline V and J ends were trimmed by 3 bases and 4 bases, with 9 bases remaining between them. The CDR3 loop spans 12 amino acids. CDR3 sequence: CSARGALTEAFF. The CDR3 nucleotides read TGCAGTGCTAGGGGGGCGCTCACTGAAGCTTTCTTT.

This clonotype has ten or more counts. The chain carries TRBV6-2 or TRBV6-3 and TRBJ2-2; D perhaps matches TRBD1 (6 bases). The CDR3 is 15 residues long. V shed 2 bases and J shed 6 bases, with 13 bases lying between them. Germline lookup yields CDR1 MNHEY and CDR2 SVGEGT. The chain's CDR3 is CASSYAPDRPGELFF. In nucleotides, the CDR3 is TGTGCCAGCAGTTACGCCCCCGACAGGCCCGGGGAGCTGTTTTTT.

V is TRBV10-3 and J is TRBJ1-1, with D perhaps TRBD1 (5 bases). The CDR3 loop spans 15 amino acids. Germline V lookup: CDR1 ENHRY, CDR2 SYGVKD. V lost 3 bases and J 1 base, leaving 12 bases between the germline ends. The CDR3 region has the DNA TGTGCCATCAGTGAAGGGGAGGGAGGGAACACTGAAGCTTTCTTT. Encoded protein: CAISEGEGGNTEAFF.

In regard to this clonotype: This may come from a read error, since a much larger clone is one base off. The J gene is TRBJ2-1, the V gene TRBV10-3; D call uncertain. Germline CDR1 and CDR2: ENHRY and SYGVKD. There are 14 residues in the CDR3. Trimming removed 2 bases from V and 10 bases from J, with 15 bases in between. CDR3 sequence reads: CAISEVDISYEQFF. The CDR3 DNA reads as TGTGCCATCAGTGAGGTTGATATCTCCTACGAGCAGTTCTTC.

The rearrangement joins TRBV6-6 to TRBJ2-7, with a possible D match to TRBD2 (6 bases). From germline, CDR1 is MNHNY and CDR2 SVGAGI (reference sequence). V dropped 10 bases and J dropped 5 bases, with 15 bases sitting between them. The CDR3 runs 12 residues. The CDR3 DNA sequence: TGTGCCACCGCGGACTATGGGGACGAGCAGTACTTC. It translates to CATADYGDEQYF.

The chain employs TRBV6-1 and TRBJ1-2; D possibly corresponds to TRBD1 (5 bases). Germline CDR1 reads MNHNS; CDR2 reads SASEGT. This CDR3 contains 15 residues. V lost 1 base, J lost 4 bases, and 13 bases lay in between. Here the CDR3 reads CASSEVWRGGYGYTF. The CDR3 region has the DNA TGTGCCAGCAGTGAAGTTTGGAGGGGAGGCTATGGCTACACCTTC.

This clonotype occurred a few times. J is TRBJ2-5 and V is TRBV5-1; no firm D call. This CDR3 region has 13 residues. The V gene's germline CDR1 is SGHRS and CDR2 YFSETQ. The V gene lost 2 bases and the J gene lost 4 bases, with 9 bases spanning the gap. The CDR3 DNA sequence: TGCGCCAGCAGCTTCGTGGAGAGAGAGACCCAGTACTTC. Protein: CASSFVERETQYF.

This clonotype showed up just a few times. This rearrangement joins TRBV3-1 to TRBJ1-1; no definite D call. The germline V and J ends were trimmed by 1 base and 0 bases, with 9 bases remaining between them. This CDR3 has 15 residues. In germline, CDR1 is LGHDT, CDR2 YNNKEL (reference sequence). The DNA of the CDR3 is TGTGCCAGCAGCCAAGTCCACGATTTGAACACTGAAGCTTTCTTT. As protein: CASSQVHDLNTEAFF.